This T cell receptor (beta chain) was retrieved from a study of T cell responses to AZD1222 COVID-19 vaccine. Libraries were prepared by immunoSEQ multiplex PCR; TCRdb keeps only in-frame clonotypes and omits some of them. The table includes 100,000 to 150,000 clones, 80% to 95% detected once. Trimming shortened V by 0 bases and J by 4 bases, and 10 bases separated the two germline ends. From germline, CDR1 is KGHSY and CDR2 FQNENV. There are 15 residues in the CDR3. The sample consisted of peripheral blood, taken 28 days after the second AZD1222 dose. The V gene is TRBV16, the J gene TRBJ2-1; D remains ambiguous. The receptor was derived from an adult who received the AZD1222 COVID-19 vaccine. The CDR3 region has the DNA TGTGCCAGCAGCCAATCTGCAGGCAGTTACAATGAGCAGTTCTTC. Translation gives CASSQSAGSYNEQFF.